This T cell receptor beta chain was sequenced during a study of shared clonotypes between healthy human individuals. Study-level background: Sampling drew on donors who were a couple of women and a few men aged 18 to 49. Points from the study as a whole: It was anticipated that sequencing depth would influence how many clonotypes donors shared.

For this clone: Its antigen is as yet unknown.

Several immunoSEQ plates received, in even portions, the genomic DNA of each subset. The sequencing of unsorted PBMC DNA took place on ten immunoSEQ deep assay plates. TCRdb's table, derived via immunoSEQ multiplex PCR, lists solely in-frame clones and lacks some. The repertoire holds 400,000 to 500,000 clones, with roughly 85% as singletons. The ends lost 5 bases at V and 5 bases at J; junction bases unmatched: 7. The CDR3 runs 15 residues. Germline CDR1 reads SGHVS; CDR2 reads FQNEAQ. This chain links TRBV7-8 with TRBJ2-5; 11 nucleotides line up with TRBD2. The clonotype was recovered from a woman aged 35 to 49 in good health. Some clones in this sample may be carry-over from other donors' samples. The specimen sequenced was PBMCs. As DNA, the CDR3 is TGTGCCAGCAGCCCACTAGCGGGAGAATGGGAGACCCAGTACTTC. Residues: CASSPLAGEWETQYF. Full variable domain (remainder filled in from reference TRBV7-8 and TRBJ2-5): GAGVSQSPRYKVAKRGQDVALRCDPISGHVSLFWYQQALGQGPEFLTYFQNEAQLDKSGLPSDRFFAERPEGSVSTLKIQRTQQEDSAVYLCASSPLAGEWETQYFGPGTRLLVL.